The present T cell receptor beta chain was sequenced within a study of blood T cell repertoires in COVID-19 (TCRdb year 2020). Describing the broader study: The collaborator samples originated in the United States, Italy and Spain and spanned the acute and convalescent phases of COVID-19. The samples were drawn from two sources: the first 160 participants of the ongoing ImmuneRACE study, and 1,200 or so subjects contributed by 6 global collaborators. Nearly every sample came with metadata listing a de-identified subject ID, COVID-19 status, age in years and sex. Where available, HLA class I and class II types were obtained from metadata supplied by the sample provider rather than from assay-based typing. Deeply sampled blood TCRbeta repertoires from subjects exposed to, actively infected with, or recovered from COVID-19 were included in the dataset. The repertoires were made available in a free public database intended to serve as a resource for research on the immune response to SARS-CoV-2. The prospective study material was composed of cDNA or gDNA derived from T cells, B-cell-depleted T cells, or PBMCs.

This clone was observed a handful of times. The clone's antigen remains unknown. The record has no base qualities; no much larger clone is one base away. V ends up 3 bases short and J 6 bases short, with an unmatched junction base count of 5. The CDR3 has 14 amino acids, counting the end cysteine and phenylalanine. The retained sequence is limited to the CDR3, 42 bases, with the frame set at the first base. CDR1 and CDR2, looked up from the germline V gene, are SGHTA and FQGNSA. TCRbeta CDR3 regions were amplified from genomic DNA using the immunoSEQ Assay, a bias-controlled multiplex PCR. Processing in the source paper ran as follows. The number of nucleated cells in each sample was estimated by amplification of reference gene primers within the assay. Sequence reads were collapsed and filtered to measure the absolute abundance of every unique TCRbeta CDR3 rearrangement. Productive Simpson clonality was computed per sample as the square root of Simpson's diversity index over productive rearrangements. What TCRdb holds here is the immuneACCESS table cut down to in-frame rearrangements. Part of the clones is not present; checked against another copy, under half of the missing clones reflect an unresolved V gene, and the others are unexplained. The V and J calls and the clone size are those of that table, but D and trimming were determined from the DNA. Recorded for this sample are some 16,000 clones; roughly nine tenths of them occurred a single time. The leading ten clones occupy 10% of the sample.

Whole blood was collected in K2EDTA tubes by collaborating institutions according to the institutions' own protocols. For TCRbeta analysis, collaborators shipped samples in one of three forms: frozen whole blood, isolated PBMCs, or DNA extracted from either of those sample types. The full study reports these points: How much clinical and demographic metadata was included differed by source and by participant, and the metadata was provided uncurated.

This receptor was identified in an elderly man with acute or convalescent COVID-19. The rearrangement joined TRBV7-2 to TRBJ1-2; 9 middle bases align to TRBD1. Specimen: peripheral blood. Here the CDR3 is given as CASSFGQGSHGYTF. The sequenced DNA: TGTGCCAGCAGCTTCGGACAGGGGAGTCATGGCTACACCTTC.